These 14 T cell receptor beta chains came from one sample sequenced in a study of T cell responses to AZD1222 COVID-19 vaccine. Profiled with immunoSEQ multiplex PCR; TCRdb holds only in-frame clones, not every one. This repertoire shows approximately 110,000 clones, 90% to 95% found once; its top ten account for roughly 2.2%. The sample consisted of peripheral blood, taken on day 0 of AZD1222 vaccination. The receptors originated from an adult in good health.

V usage is TRBV10-3 and J usage is TRBJ1-6; TRBD1 is a possible D gene (6 bases). CDR1 ENHRY and CDR2 SYGVKD come from the germline V gene. V lost 9 bases and J lost 7, with 16 bases in between. This CDR3 is built from 14 residues. CDR3 in DNA: TGTGCCATAGGCGGGGGGCAGGCCAATTCACCCCTCCACTTT. It translates to CAIGGGQANSPLHF.

This clone was observed a few times. The chain is built from TRBV5-1 and TRBJ1-3; 9 bases are a match to TRBD1. Looked up from germline, CDR1 is SGHRS and CDR2 is YFSETQ. V shed 4 bases, J shed 5 bases, and the junction held 4 bases outside the gene matches. This CDR3 has 14 residues. CDR3 in DNA: TGCGCCAGCAGCGGGGGACAGGGACGAAACACCATATATTTT. Translating gives CASSGGQGRNTIYF. The variable domain in full, completed from reference TRBV5-1 and TRBJ1-3, reads KAGVTQTPRYLIKTRGQQVTLSCSPISGHRSVSWYQQTPGQGLQFLFEYFSETQRNKGNFPGRFSGRQFSNSRSEMNVSTLELGDSALYLCASSGGQGRNTIYFGEGSWLTVV.

A single count supports this clone. V usage is TRBV5-6 and J usage is TRBJ1-4, with a tentative D call TRBD1 (6 bases). Between the trimmed V and J ends, which lost 4 bases and 16 bases, there was a span of 20 bases. Germline V gene sequence: CDR1 SGHDT, CDR2 YYEEEE. The CDR3 is made up of 13 amino acids. The CDR3 here is CASSLGTFEYPFF. The CDR3 DNA reads as TGTGCCAGCAGCCTAGGGACATTTGAATATCCGTTTTTT.

This chain connects TRBV4-1 to TRBJ2-5; D may match TRBD1 or TRBD2 (6 bases each). Trimming took 0 bases from V and 5 from J, leaving 13 bases between them. Germline values: CDR1 MGHRA, CDR2 YSYEKL. The CDR3 extends over 15 amino acids. CDR3 loop: CASSQDGTGGETQYF. The CDR3 DNA is TGCGCCAGCAGCCAAGACGGGACTGGGGGCGAGACCCAGTACTTC.

The chain has TRBV9 and TRBJ2-7; 7 positions agree with TRBD2. CDR1 and CDR2 from the germline V gene are SGDLS and YYNGEE. The CDR3 length is 13 residues. Germline trimming cut 0 bases from V and 7 bases from J; bases unmatched to any gene: 4. The CDR3: CASSVASGGEQYF. The CDR3 nucleotides read TGTGCCAGCAGCGTAGCTAGCGGAGGGGAGCAGTACTTC.

J is TRBJ1-1 and V is TRBV9; 9 bases match TRBD1. The CDR3 is made up of 16 amino acids. The germline V gene encodes CDR1 SGDLS and CDR2 YYNGEE. V trimming: 0 bases; J trimming: 0 bases; junction bases outside the gene matches: 3. The CDR3 reads CASSVVGTGMNTEAFF. The CDR3 DNA sequence: TGTGCCAGCAGCGTAGTAGGGACAGGGATGAACACTGAAGCTTTCTTT. Supplemented by reference TRBV9 and TRBJ1-1, the full variable domain reads DSGVTQTPKHLITATGQRVTLRCSPRSGDLSVYWYQQSLDQGLQFLIQYYNGEERAKGNILERFSAQQFPDLHSELNLSSLELGDSALYFCASSVVGTGMNTEAFFGQGTRLTVV.

The chain joins TRBV5-1 to TRBJ1-4; the match to TRBD1 covers 10 bases. V lost 2 bases to trimming and J lost 5 bases; unmatched junction nucleotides: 3. Germline V lookup: CDR1 SGHRS, CDR2 YFSETQ. This CDR3 has 15 amino acids. The CDR3 spells CASSFWTGGNEKLFF. CDR3 coding DNA: TGCGCCAGCAGCTTTTGGACAGGGGGAAATGAAAAACTGTTTTTT. Filled out from reference TRBV5-1 and TRBJ1-4, the complete variable domain reads KAGVTQTPRYLIKTRGQQVTLSCSPISGHRSVSWYQQTPGQGLQFLFEYFSETQRNKGNFPGRFSGRQFSNSRSEMNVSTLELGDSALYLCASSFWTGGNEKLFFGSGTQLSVL.

This chain uses TRBV28 with TRBJ2-1; the match to TRBD2 covers 7 bases. CDR1 and CDR2 (germline): MDHEN, SYDVKM. With V trimmed by 8 bases and J by 3 bases, 4 bases remained unmatched. The CDR3 runs to 13 residues. The CDR3 region has the DNA TGTGCCAGCCTGGCGGGAGTCTACAATGAGCAGTTCTTC. Translating it yields CASLAGVYNEQFF.

J is TRBJ1-2 and V is TRBV19; no clear D. CDR1 and CDR2 from the germline V gene are LNHDA and SQIVND (reference sequence). CDR3 length: 14 amino acids. Deletions cut 6 bases from V and 6 bases from J, with 17 bases between. This CDR3 is CASSPSTPRDGYTF. CDR3 nucleotides: TGTGCCAGTAGCCCCTCGACACCCAGAGATGGCTACACCTTC.

V and J are TRBV9 and TRBJ2-3, with unresolved D. This CDR3 contains 12 residues. The germline gives CDR1 SGDLS, CDR2 YYNGEE. The V end was cut by 4 bases, the J end by 2 bases, with 5 bases between. The CDR3 loop is CASSLHTDTQYF. The CDR3 coding sequence is TGTGCCAGCAGCCTACACACAGATACGCAGTATTTT.

The gene calls are TRBV5-1 and TRBJ2-6; D remains unclear. CDR3 size: 19 residues. Germline CDR1 SGHRS, CDR2 YFSETQ. V was trimmed by 0 bases and J by 0 bases, leaving 16 bases between them. CDR3 amino acids: CASSLGPAGPSSGANVLTF. The CDR3 bases are TGCGCCAGCAGCTTGGGCCCCGCCGGGCCCAGCTCTGGGGCCAACGTCCTGACTTTC.

The chain combines TRBV20-1 with TRBJ1-5; D remains unclear. This CDR3 comprises 13 residues. Germline loops: CDR1 DFQATT, CDR2 SNEGSKA (reference sequence). The V end lost 3 bases, the J end lost 1 base, and 7 bases lay between the germline ends. CDR3 sequence: CSASQGSNQPQHF. In DNA form, the CDR3 reads TGCAGTGCTAGTCAAGGGAGCAATCAGCCCCAGCATTTT.

This clone appeared once. The rearrangement joins TRBV9 to TRBJ1-4; TRBD1 is a possible D gene (6 bases). Germline V CDR1 and CDR2: SGDLS, YYNGEE. The ends were cut back, 2 bases at V and 6 bases at J, with 17 bases in the middle. The CDR3 runs to 16 residues. CDR3 sequence: CASSVSPGAQHEKLFF. In DNA form, the CDR3 reads TGTGCCAGCAGCGTCTCCCCGGGGGCGCAGCATGAAAAACTGTTTTTT.

The gene calls are TRBV19 and TRBJ2-6; tentatively, D is TRBD1 (7 bases). V was shortened by 6 bases and J by 0 bases, with 15 bases between the two germline ends. The germline V gene has CDR1 LNHDA and CDR2 SQIVND (reference sequence). The CDR3 covers 17 residues. In DNA form, the CDR3 reads TGTGCCAGTAGCAGGGGGGTACCCAGCTCTGGGGCCAACGTCCTGACTTTC. Its protein product is CASSRGVPSSGANVLTF.